Each of the 10 T cell receptor beta chains below was sequenced from the same sample in a study of spatial heterogeneity in lung cancer. Time point noted: sample taken at primary tumor resection. No antigen has been identified for these receptors. Findings and limits, study-wide: The number of expanded tumor alpha and beta chains correlated with mutation number.

MiXCR was run by TCRdb on the 5' RACE reads, yielding one entry per CDR3 protein. The sample consists of 7,200 or so distinct CDR3 sequences, more than 6.5% of them appearing once. Specimen: lung tumor tissue, collected at surgery. The receptors stem from a female donor with early-stage non-small cell lung cancer.

This clonotype was counted many times. A library made for alpha chains picked up this beta chain off target, so its size means little. The chain uses TRBV10-3 and TRBJ1-5; D is undetermined. The CDR3 covers 15 residues. CDR1 is ENHRY and CDR2 is SYGVKD in the germline V gene. V was cut by 2 bases and J by 6 bases, with 14 bases left in between. The CDR3 reads CAISEGTAPSQPQHF. For the CDR3, the DNA is TGTGCCATCAGTGAGGGAACAGCCCCAAGTCAGCCCCAGCATTTT.

In its sample, this clonotype is medium-sized. A library made for alpha chains picked up this beta chain off target, so its size means little. The rearrangement links TRBV6-1 to TRBJ2-7, with 8 nucleotides matching TRBD2. With 6 bases clipped from V and 3 bases from J, the junction kept 10 bases outside the gene matches. The CDR3 runs to 15 residues. The germline gives CDR1 MNHNS, CDR2 SASEGT. For the CDR3, the DNA is TGTGCCAGCAGGGGAGCGGGAGAGACTTTCTACGAGCAGTACTTC. Amino acid sequence: CASRGAGETFYEQYF.

This clonotype was seen repeatedly, ten times or more. This beta chain lies outside the target of a library built for alpha chains; its clone size means little. J is TRBJ2-3 and V is TRBV20-1; 10 bases match TRBD2. The junction had 7 bases not matched to a gene; V was cut back by 0 bases and J by 4 bases. Germline V CDR1 and CDR2: DFQATT, SNEGSKA (reference sequence). The CDR3 is 16 amino acids. The DNA for the CDR3 is TGCAGTGCTAGAGACCTCCTAGCGGGAGAAGCAGATACGCAGTATTTT. It is translated as CSARDLLAGEADTQYF.

This clonotype was seen ten or more times. Because the library targeted alpha chains, this beta chain is an off-target read whose size means little. V usage is TRBV7-3 and J usage is TRBJ2-1; TRBD1 matches 10 bases. V dropped 2 bases and J dropped 4; count of bases not matched to a gene: 11. Germline V gene data show CDR1 as SGHTA and CDR2 as FQGTGA. The CDR3 sequence is 18 residues long. CDR3 in DNA: TGTGCCAGCAGCTTACGACAGGGGGCGATCGGGAGATACAATGAGCAGTTCTTC. It encodes CASSLRQGAIGRYNEQFF.

This clonotype was detected only a few times. This beta chain is off target for a library built for alpha chains, so its abundance means little. The chain links TRBV29-1 to TRBJ2-3; a weak D match, TRBD1 (6 bases). The CDR3 has 12 residues. Germline CDR1 SQVTM, CDR2 ANQGSEA. Trimming pared 4 bases from V and 1 base from J, leaving 6 bases between. CDR3 DNA: TGCAGCGTTGCAGGGGGCACAGATACGCAGTATTTT. Its translation is CSVAGGTDTQYF.

By frequency in the sample, this clonotype is medium-sized (0.01 to 0.1%). This beta chain lies outside the target of a library built for alpha chains; its clone size means little. The genes are TRBV6-2 or TRBV6-3 and TRBJ2-7; D assignment may be TRBD1 or TRBD2 (5 bases each). The CDR3 covers 13 residues. The germline CDR1 and CDR2 sequences are MNHEY and SVGEGT. The ends were cut back, 8 bases at V and 1 base at J, with 12 bases in the middle. The CDR3 spells CASPAEGSYEQYF. For the CDR3, the DNA is TGTGCCAGCCCAGCAGAGGGGTCCTACGAGCAGTACTTC.

At least ten counts were recorded for this clonotype. Since the library was made to target alpha chains, this beta chain is a stray read and its abundance is not meaningful. This rearrangement joins TRBV6-5 to TRBJ2-3; D is ambiguous. This CDR3 comprises 12 residues. The germline V and J ends were trimmed by 4 bases and 2 bases, with 4 bases remaining between them. CDR1 is MNHEY and CDR2 is SVGAGI in the germline V gene. CDR3 residues: CASSSTTDTQYF. The CDR3 coding sequence is TGTGCCAGCAGTTCGACCACAGATACGCAGTATTTT.

By its share, this clonotype is medium-sized. This beta chain slipped into a library made for alpha chains as a stray read, so its size is not meaningful. The chain links TRBV7-3 to TRBJ2-2; D call uncertain. Germline CDR1 reads SGHTA; CDR2 reads FQGTGA. Trimming took 2 bases from V and 2 from J, leaving 6 bases between them. The CDR3 sequence is 14 residues long. This CDR3 reads CASSLVVNTGELFF. In nucleotides, the CDR3 is TGTGCCAGCAGCTTAGTAGTTAACACCGGGGAGCTGTTTTTT.

Remarks on this clonotype: Because the library targeted alpha chains, this beta chain is an off-target read whose size means little. This sequence joins TRBV15 and TRBJ1-5, with TRBD1 identical over 7 bases. This CDR3 contains 15 residues. Germline assignment: CDR1 LNHNV and CDR2 YYDKDF (reference sequence). With 5 bases clipped from V and 0 bases from J, the junction kept 4 bases outside the gene matches. CDR3: CATSRTGDSNQPQHF. As DNA, the CDR3 is TGTGCCACCAGCCGGACAGGCGATAGCAATCAGCCCCAGCATTTT.

This clonotype was counted many times. This beta chain came through as a stray read in a library set up for alpha chains, and its size says little. The chain carries TRBV5-4 and TRBJ2-4; TRBD1 matches at 9 bases. Germline V CDR1 and CDR2: SGHNT, YYREEE (reference sequence). The CDR3 consists of 16 residues. The trim removed 3 bases at V and 8 bases at J, leaving 12 bases unmatched. The chain's CDR3 is CASSSDSTGGGYIQYF. The CDR3 nucleotides are TGTGCCAGCAGCTCGGACTCCACAGGGGGCGGATACATTCAGTACTTC.